This T cell receptor (beta chain) was documented in a study of T cells in women clearing cervical HPV infection. Study at large: Controls were women whose single incident HPV16 infection cleared within 12 months without precancer or cancer.

Method: immunoSEQ multiplex PCR; TCRdb's copy keeps in-frame clones and lacks some. The repertoire table contains about 20,000 clones. The receptor comes from a woman aged 18 to 75 with a cervical HPV16 infection that either progressed to CIN3+ or cleared (not recorded which). The sequencing sample was made of blood buffy coat.

The CDR3 bases that were read are TGTGCCAGCAGCCCCGGGACAAACCAAGAGACC. It codes for CASSPGTNQET. From start to end, the CDR3 is CASSPGTNQETQYF. The genes are TRBV5-5 and TRBJ2-5; TRBD1 might be the D (6 bases). The CDR3 goes on 3 residues after the read ends, and that part is filled in from the germline J gene. The CDR3 extends over 14 amino acids. V lost 4 bases, J lost 0 bases, and 10 bases lay in between. Germline V gene data show CDR1 as SGHKS and CDR2 as YYEKEE (reference sequence). The full variable domain, in which reference TRBV5-5 and TRBJ2-5 provide the parts outside the CDR3, is DAGVTQSPTHLIKTRGQQVTLRCSPISGHKSVSWYQQVLGQGPQFIFQYYEKEERGRGNFPDRFSARQFPNYSSELNVNALLLGDSALYLCASSPGTNQETQYFGPGTRLLVL.